Listed below are T cell receptor beta chains from one sample, sequenced in a study of tumor-infiltrating lymphocytes in primary liver carcinoma. Via MiXCR, TCRdb re-called the multiplex PCR reads, giving one row per CDR3 protein. This table has approximately 80,000 distinct CDR3 sequences, 69% appearing once. Sequencing was carried out using tumor-adjacent normal liver tissue. All receptors derive from a man aged 40-49 years with primary liver carcinoma and hepatitis B virus infection. CDR3s include the opening cysteine and the closing phenylalanine or tryptophan. The D gene is left open where the match is weak. Part of the rows lack a size; the others show once, few, many or a class for expanded clones.

d_gene: .
v_gene: TRBV4-3
abundance: .
j_gene: TRBJ1-5
CDR3nt: TGCGCCAGCAGCCAAGATCAGGGAGGGGGAAAGCCCCAGCATTTT
CDR3aa: CASSQDQGGGKPQHF

d_gene: TRBD1
v_gene: TRBV7-8
abundance: .
j_gene: TRBJ2-5
CDR3nt: TGTGTCAGCAGCTTAAACCCACAGGGGCTAGAGACCCAGTACTTC
CDR3aa: CVSSLNPQGLETQYF

d_gene: TRBD2
v_gene: TRBV6-2/TRBV6-3
abundance: .
j_gene: TRBJ2-3
CDR3nt: TGTGCCAGCTGTTACACCCTAGCGGGAGGCCCAGTGTATTTT
CDR3aa: CASCYTLAGGPVYF

d_gene: .
v_gene: TRBV11-2
abundance: .
j_gene: TRBJ2-2
CDR3nt: TGTGCCAGCAGCATGCGTGGGGACCCTACCGGGGAGCTGTATTTC
CDR3aa: CASSMRGDPTGELYF

d_gene: .
v_gene: TRBV7-8
abundance: few
j_gene: TRBJ2-1
CDR3nt: TGTGCCAGCAGCTCTGACTTCGGCGGTACTTACAACGAGCATTTCTTC
CDR3aa: CASSSDFGGTYNEHFF

d_gene: .
v_gene: TRBV10-3
abundance: .
j_gene: TRBJ1-1
CDR3nt: TGTGCCATCAGTGGCACAATGGAGACTGAAGTTTTCTTT
CDR3aa: CAISGTMETEVFF

d_gene: .
v_gene: TRBV11-1
abundance: many
j_gene: TRBJ2-7
CDR3nt: TGTGCCAGCAGCCCAGACAGCTACGAGCAGTACTTC
CDR3aa: CASSPDSYEQYF

d_gene: .
v_gene: TRBV24-1
abundance: many
j_gene: TRBJ1-2
CDR3nt: TGTGCCACCAGTGACGGGTATGGCTACACCTTC
CDR3aa: CATSDGYGYTF

d_gene: TRBD1
v_gene: TRBV4-3
abundance: .
j_gene: TRBJ2-7
CDR3nt: TGCGCAAGCAGCCAAGAAACAGGGGGCTCCTACGAGCACTACTTC
CDR3aa: CASSQETGGSYEHYF

d_gene: TRBD1
v_gene: TRBV6-5
abundance: .
j_gene: TRBJ1-1
CDR3nt: TGTGCCAGCACCCTGACCCTACAGGGGAGGGCTTTCTTT
CDR3aa: CASTLTLQGRAFF

d_gene: .
v_gene: TRBV11-2
abundance: medium-sized
j_gene: TRBJ2-5
CDR3nt: TGTGCCAGCAGCTTAGATACCGGCCCTCCTTGGGAGACCCAGTACTTC
CDR3aa: CASSLDTGPPWETQYF

d_gene: .
v_gene: TRBV12-3/TRBV12-4
abundance: .
j_gene: TRBJ1-2
CDR3nt: TGTGCCAGCAGCCGGACCACAGGGTTCGGCTATGGCTACACCTTC
CDR3aa: CASSRTTGFGYGYTF

d_gene: .
v_gene: TRBV10-1
abundance: .
j_gene: TRBJ2-3
CDR3nt: TGCACCAGCAGTGAATCCGGACTACACGCAGATACGCAGTATTTT
CDR3aa: CTSSESGLHADTQYF

d_gene: .
v_gene: TRBV11-2
abundance: few
j_gene: TRBJ2-7
CDR3nt: TGTGCCAGCGGCTTAGAGTCCGGGATCTCTTGCGAGGAGTACTTC
CDR3aa: CASGLESGISCEEYF

d_gene: .
v_gene: TRBV13
abundance: many
j_gene: TRBJ1-1
CDR3nt: TGTGCCAGCAGCTTAGTAGGAGGGCCCGGCACTGAAGCTTTCTTT
CDR3aa: CASSLVGGPGTEAFF

d_gene: .
v_gene: TRBV2
abundance: .
j_gene: TRBJ1-5
CDR3nt: TGTGCCAGCAGTGGGACTAGCGGGCTAAATACGCAGCATTTT
CDR3aa: CASSGTSGLNTQHF

d_gene: .
v_gene: TRBV19
abundance: .
j_gene: TRBJ2-1
CDR3nt: TGTGTCAGTAGCCAGGCCGAAACCGGCGACGAGCAGTTCTTC
CDR3aa: CVSSQAETGDEQFF

d_gene: TRBD1
v_gene: TRBV6-5
abundance: .
j_gene: TRBJ1-1
CDR3nt: TGTGCCAGCAGTTATCTTCCCTTACAGGGGACAGCTTTCTTT
CDR3aa: CASSYLPLQGTAFF

d_gene: TRBD1
v_gene: TRBV6-2/TRBV6-3
abundance: .
j_gene: TRBJ2-7
CDR3nt: TGTGCCTGCACTTGGCGATCGGGGACAGGGGGCTTCAAGAACCCGGAGCAGTACTTC
CDR3aa: CACTWRSGTGGFKNPEQYF

d_gene: .
v_gene: TRBV7-9
abundance: once
j_gene: TRBJ2-1
CDR3nt: TGTGCCAGCAGCTTAGTAAGCTACAATGGGCAGTTCTTC
CDR3aa: CASSLVSYNGQFF

d_gene: .
v_gene: TRBV12-3/TRBV12-4
abundance: .
j_gene: TRBJ1-5
CDR3nt: TGTGCCTGCACGCGGGGCACCGCAATAAATCAGCCTCAGCATTTT
CDR3aa: CACTRGTAINQPQHF

d_gene: .
v_gene: TRBV4-1
abundance: .
j_gene: TRBJ2-3
CDR3nt: TGCGCCAGCAGCCAGGCTATCGGGATGGACAGATTAGTCACCACAGATACGCAGTATTTC
CDR3aa: CASSQAIGMDRLVTTDTQYF

d_gene: TRBD2
v_gene: TRBV11-2
abundance: .
j_gene: TRBJ2-3
CDR3nt: TGTGCCAGCAGCCGATCGCCGAGACTAGCGGGAGAGAGGACAGATACGCAGTATTTT
CDR3aa: CASSRSPRLAGERTDTQYF

d_gene: TRBD2
v_gene: TRBV6-2/TRBV6-3
abundance: .
j_gene: TRBJ2-3
CDR3nt: TGTGCCAGCATTTACTCAGCGGGAAGCACAGATACGCAGTATTTT
CDR3aa: CASIYSAGSTDTQYF

d_gene: .
v_gene: TRBV28
abundance: .
j_gene: TRBJ2-1
CDR3nt: TGTGCCAGCTGGATATGGGGGGGCAATAAGCAATTCTTC
CDR3aa: CASWIWGGNKQFF

d_gene: .
v_gene: TRBV5-4
abundance: .
j_gene: TRBJ2-7
CDR3nt: TGTGCCAGCAGTATAACCGGGGCTAGCGAGCACGAGCAGTACTTC
CDR3aa: CASSITGASEHEQYF

d_gene: TRBD1
v_gene: TRBV6-2/TRBV6-3
abundance: .
j_gene: TRBJ2-1
CDR3nt: TGTGCCAGCAGTCCCGGGACAGGGGCTCCCATCTCCTACAATGCGCAATTCTTC
CDR3aa: CASSPGTGAPISYNAQFF

d_gene: .
v_gene: TRBV11-2
abundance: once
j_gene: TRBJ1-1
CDR3nt: TGTGCCAGCAGCTTAGATCGGGGCCCGCATGGTGAAGCTTTCTTT
CDR3aa: CASSLDRGPHGEAFF

d_gene: .
v_gene: TRBV4-2
abundance: .
j_gene: TRBJ2-1
CDR3nt: TGTGCCAGCAACCCTGGGGACTTTTACAATGAGCAATTCTTC
CDR3aa: CASNPGDFYNEQFF

d_gene: .
v_gene: TRBV6-1
abundance: .
j_gene: TRBJ2-5
CDR3nt: TGTGCCAGTCTGGGTTTCCCCAAAGGGACCCAATACTTC
CDR3aa: CASLGFPKGTQYF

d_gene: .
v_gene: TRBV14
abundance: .
j_gene: TRBJ2-1
CDR3nt: TGTGCCTCGGGACTGGCGGCTTCCAATGAGCAGTTCTTC
CDR3aa: CASGLAASNEQFF

d_gene: .
v_gene: TRBV28
abundance: many
j_gene: TRBJ2-1
CDR3nt: TGTGCCAGCAGATCCGGCCCCGGCTACCACAATGAGCAGTTCTTC
CDR3aa: CASRSGPGYHNEQFF

d_gene: TRBD1
v_gene: TRBV29-1
abundance: .
j_gene: TRBJ2-7
CDR3nt: TGCAGCGTCACCAGGGACAGCTGCGAGCAGTACTTC
CDR3aa: CSVTRDSCEQYF

d_gene: .
v_gene: TRBV11-2
abundance: .
j_gene: TRBJ2-5
CDR3nt: TGTGCCAACAGCTTAGTGGTAGCAGAGACCCAATACTTC
CDR3aa: CANSLVVAETQYF

d_gene: .
v_gene: TRBV10-3
abundance: .
j_gene: TRBJ2-7
CDR3nt: TGTGCCATTAGTCCCAGGCAAGGGGAGCACGAGCAGTACTTC
CDR3aa: CAISPRQGEHEQYF

d_gene: .
v_gene: TRBV6-5
abundance: .
j_gene: TRBJ2-7
CDR3nt: TGTGCCAGCAATTACGCACTCTCGACTAACGGGACGTACGAGCAGTACTTC
CDR3aa: CASNYALSTNGTYEQYF

d_gene: .
v_gene: TRBV6-1
abundance: .
j_gene: TRBJ2-7
CDR3nt: TGTACCAGCAGTGAAGCGCCGGGACCAGGCTACGAGCAGTACTTC
CDR3aa: CTSSEAPGPGYEQYF

d_gene: .
v_gene: TRBV20-1
abundance: once
j_gene: TRBJ1-2
CDR3nt: TGCAGTGCTAGAAAGGAGGGAATTGGGGGCTACACCTTC
CDR3aa: CSARKEGIGGYTF

d_gene: .
v_gene: TRBV4-3
abundance: .
j_gene: TRBJ2-5
CDR3nt: TGCGCCAGTAGCCAAGGCAGGGACGAGACCCAGTACTTC
CDR3aa: CASSQGRDETQYF